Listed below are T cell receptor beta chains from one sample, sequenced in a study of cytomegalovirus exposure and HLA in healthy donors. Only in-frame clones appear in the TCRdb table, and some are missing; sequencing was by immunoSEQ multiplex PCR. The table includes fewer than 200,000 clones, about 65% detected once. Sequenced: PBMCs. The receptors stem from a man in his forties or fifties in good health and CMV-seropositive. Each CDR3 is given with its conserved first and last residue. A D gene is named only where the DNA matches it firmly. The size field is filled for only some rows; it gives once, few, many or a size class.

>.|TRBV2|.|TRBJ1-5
TGTGCCAGCAGTGAAGGAGGTTTACCCCAGCATTTT
CASSEGGLPQHF
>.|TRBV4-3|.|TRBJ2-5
TGCGCCAGCAGCCAAGATCGAGCGAATGGGGAGACCCAGTACTTC
CASSQDRANGETQYF
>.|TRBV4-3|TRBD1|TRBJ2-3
TGCGCCAGCAGCCAACGTCCGGGGACAGGGTTGCAGGGAGATACGCAGTATTTT
CASSQRPGTGLQGDTQYF
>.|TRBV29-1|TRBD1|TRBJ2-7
TGCAGCGTTGACGGGACAGGGGGACCCTACGAGCAGTACTTC
CSVDGTGGPYEQYF
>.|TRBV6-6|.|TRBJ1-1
TGTGCCAGCAGGCCCACTCAGACGGGGAACACTGAAGCTTTCTTT
CASRPTQTGNTEAFF
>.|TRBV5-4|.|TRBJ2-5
TGTGCCAGCAGCTGGGGGGGGACATCGGAGACCCAGTACTTC
CASSWGGTSETQYF
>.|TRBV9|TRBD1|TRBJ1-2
TGTGCCAGCAGCCCCCACGTGGAAGGGGGCGTCTATGGCTACACCTTC
CASSPHVEGGVYGYTF
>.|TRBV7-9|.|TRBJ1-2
TGTGCCAGCAGCTTAGGAGGCAGAGGCTACACCTTC
CASSLGGRGYTF
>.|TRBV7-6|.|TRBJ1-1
TGTGCCAGCAGCTTCGCAGGGCAGGGCACTGAAGCTTCCTTT
CASSFAGQGTEASF
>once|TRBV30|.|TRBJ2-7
TGTGCCTGGAGTACCAGGGGCACCCGATGGGACGAGCAGTACTTC
CAWSTRGTRWDEQYF
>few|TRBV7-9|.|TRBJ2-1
TGTGCCAGCAGAGCCCCACCACGGGTGGGTAATGAGCAGTTCTTC
CASRAPPRVGNEQFF
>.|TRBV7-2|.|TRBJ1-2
TGTGCCAGCAGCTTTACGGGCCTAGGCGGGGGCTACACCTTC
CASSFTGLGGGYTF
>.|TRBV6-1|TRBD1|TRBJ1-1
TGTGCCAGCAGGACAGACAGGGCGGACACTGAAGCTTTCTTT
CASRTDRADTEAFF
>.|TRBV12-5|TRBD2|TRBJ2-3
TGTGCTAGTGGTTTGGGCGGGACTAGCAGTACAGATACGCAGTATTTT
CASGLGGTSSTDTQYF
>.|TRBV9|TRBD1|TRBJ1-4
TGTGCCAGCAGCCCGCGACGTTACCGGGACAGGAACGAAAAACTGTTTTTT
CASSPRRYRDRNEKLFF
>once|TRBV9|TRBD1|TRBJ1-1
TGTGCCAGCAGCCCAGGGACAGGGATGAACACTGAAGCTTTCTTT
CASSPGTGMNTEAFF
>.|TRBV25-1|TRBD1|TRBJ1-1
TGTGCCAGCAGTGCCCCGTCGACAGGGGACGGTGAAGCTTTCTTT
CASSAPSTGDGEAFF
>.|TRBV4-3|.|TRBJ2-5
TGCGCCAGCAGCCAAGATACGGGGCAAGAGACCCAGTACTTC
CASSQDTGQETQYF
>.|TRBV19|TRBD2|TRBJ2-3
TGTGCCAGTAGTATGGGTAGCGGGGGGCCCAAATTCCAGTATTTT
CASSMGSGGPKFQYF
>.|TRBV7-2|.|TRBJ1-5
TGTGCCACCGGATCGGGTGACAATCAGCCCCAGCATTTT
CATGSGDNQPQHF
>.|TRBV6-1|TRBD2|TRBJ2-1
TGTGCCAGCAGTGAAGCAAGCGGGGGTTGGAATGAGCAGTTCTTC
CASSEASGGWNEQFF
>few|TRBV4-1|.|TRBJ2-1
TGCGCCAGCAGCCCCCAGGGCGGAACAGGGCGGTACAATGAGCAGTTCTTC
CASSPQGGTGRYNEQFF
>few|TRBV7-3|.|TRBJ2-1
TGTGCCAGCAGCTTAAGGGCGGGGAGCTCCTACAATGAGCAGTTCTTC
CASSLRAGSSYNEQFF
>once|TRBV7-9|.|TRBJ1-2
TGTGCCAGCAGCTTCACGGGGGATGGCTACACCTTC
CASSFTGDGYTF
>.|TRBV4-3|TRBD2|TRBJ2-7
TGCGCCAGCAGCCAAGTATTCGGGGGGACCTACGAGCAGTACTTC
CASSQVFGGTYEQYF
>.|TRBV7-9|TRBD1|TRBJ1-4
TGTGCCAGCAGCGGCCACAGGGGGCGCGGTGAAAAACTGTTTTTT
CASSGHRGRGEKLFF
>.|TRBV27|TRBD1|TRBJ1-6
TGTGCCAGCAGTTTAAAACAGGGGGCTGGGAATTCACCCCTCCACTTT
CASSLKQGAGNSPLHF
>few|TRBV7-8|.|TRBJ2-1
TGTGCCAGCAGCTTGCCGGGACACGGCCGAAATGAGCAGTTCTTC
CASSLPGHGRNEQFF
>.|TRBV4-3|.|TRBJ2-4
TGCGCCAGCAGCCAAGAGACCTCCGGGAATAGGGACATTCAGTACTTC
CASSQETSGNRDIQYF
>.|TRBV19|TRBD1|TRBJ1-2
TGTGCCAGTAGGGAGGGGGCTCTTGGCTACACCTTC
CASREGALGYTF
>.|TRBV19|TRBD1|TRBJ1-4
TGTGCCAGTAGTATATCAGGGGGCGCGGTTAATGAAAAACTGTTTTTT
CASSISGGAVNEKLFF
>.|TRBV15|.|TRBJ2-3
TGTGCCACCAGCACCCGGACAACGAACGCAGATACGCAGTATTTT
CATSTRTTNADTQYF
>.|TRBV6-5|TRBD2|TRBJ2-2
TGTGCCAGCAGTTACACCGGGACTAGCGGGGTTGGGGAGCTGTTTTTT
CASSYTGTSGVGELFF
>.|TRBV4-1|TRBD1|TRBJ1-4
TGCGCCAGCAGCCAAGATTATTCACAGGGGTATTCAACTAATGAAAAACTGTTTTTT
CASSQDYSQGYSTNEKLFF
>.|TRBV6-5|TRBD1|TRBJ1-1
TGTGCCAGCACTACCACAGGGGGCTCAGAAGCTTTCTTT
CASTTTGGSEAFF